Following are 15 T cell receptor beta chains from one sample sequenced in a study of cytomegalovirus exposure and HLA in healthy donors (dated by TCRdb to 2016 to 2017). Library creation used the immunoSEQ multiplex PCR assay. TCRdb provides this immuneACCESS table in a form limited to in-frame rearrangements. Some clones are lacking; in checked studies, under half of them reflect an unresolved V gene, and why the rest are absent is not known. The sample yields some 330,000 clones; roughly 89% were counted once. The ten largest clones capture around 0.84% of the sample. The sequenced sample was PBMCs. The receptors shown here come from a woman aged 18-30 years in good health and CMV-seronegative.

The J gene is TRBJ2-7, the V gene TRBV21-1; the DNA was not used to check the table's D call, TRBD1. TRBV21-1 is a recognized pseudogene. This CDR3 is 17 amino acids long. The CDR3 DNA follows: TGTGCCAGCAGCAAAAGGGTTTCAGACAGGGAAGTTTACGAGCAGTACTTC. Translated: CASSKRVSDREVYEQYF.

The chain uses TRBV5-1 and TRBJ2-3; D is perhaps TRBD2 (6 bases). Per germline, CDR1 SGHRS and CDR2 YFSETQ. CDR3 length: 15 residues. Between the trimmed V and J ends, which lost 2 bases and 0 bases, there was a span of 10 bases. This chain's CDR3 is CASSLLAESTDTQYF. Here the CDR3 DNA reads TGCGCCAGCAGCTTATTAGCGGAGAGCACAGATACGCAGTATTTT.

This clone was detected only once. The V gene is TRBV7-8, the J gene TRBJ2-5; perhaps TRBD2 as D (5 bases). Trimming cost V 8 bases and J 3 bases, with 19 bases left between them. The germline CDR1 and CDR2 sequences are SGHVS and FQNEAQ. The CDR3 covers 15 residues. Written as DNA, the CDR3 is TGTGCCAGCCGAGGGCGGGTCGGAGAAAAAGAGACCCAGTACTTC. It translates to CASRGRVGEKETQYF.

This sequence joins TRBV27 and TRBJ2-1, with 7 bases aligning to TRBD2. Germline CDR1 MNHEY, CDR2 SMNVEV (reference sequence). The CDR3 length is 15 residues. Trimming cost V 0 bases and J 7 bases; bases outside gene matches: 6. In nucleotides, the CDR3 is TGTGCCAGCAGTTTATCGTGGCTAGCGGAGAATGAGCAGTTCTTC. It encodes CASSLSWLAENEQFF.

This clone was observed a few times. V usage is TRBV19 and J usage is TRBJ2-1, with TRBD2 identical over 13 bases. V shed 6 bases and J 6 bases; nucleotides not matched to a gene: 2. The CDR3 extends over 14 amino acids. Germline values: CDR1 LNHDA, CDR2 SQIVND (reference sequence). The CDR3 DNA reads as TGTGCCAGTAGACTAGCGGGAGGGAGCAATGAGCAGTTCTTC. This translates into CASRLAGGSNEQFF.

The chain employs TRBV28 and TRBJ2-2; TRBD2 aligns across 13 bases. Germline V lookup: CDR1 MDHEN, CDR2 SYDVKM. This CDR3 comprises 19 residues. The J segment lost 7 bases and the V segment lost 3 bases, leaving 14 bases of the junction unmatched. The CDR3 is CASSFRYRTGLAGIGELFF. The CDR3, as DNA: TGTGCCAGCAGTTTTCGGTATAGGACGGGACTAGCGGGAATCGGGGAGCTGTTTTTT.

The J gene is TRBJ2-1, the V gene TRBV7-3, with 9 nucleotides matching TRBD2. V lost 5 bases, J lost 5 bases, and 7 bases stayed unmatched. CDR3 size: 15 residues. In germline, CDR1 is SGHTA, CDR2 FQGTGA. The chain's CDR3 is CASSPKGLANNEQFF. The CDR3 DNA reads TGTGCCAGCAGCCCAAAGGGACTAGCCAACAATGAGCAGTTCTTC.

This clone was counted once. The gene calls are TRBV2 and TRBJ2-1, with D possibly TRBD2 on 6 matching bases. The CDR3 totals 14 residues. Germline lookup yields CDR1 SNHLY and CDR2 FYNNEI. V dropped 3 bases and J dropped 7 bases, with 13 bases sitting between them. This CDR3 reads CASSEGLPTNEQFF. CDR3 nucleotides: TGTGCCAGCAGTGAGGGACTCCCGACTAATGAGCAGTTCTTC.

The CDR3 nucleotides are TGTGCCAGCAGTGAAGCGCTAGGGACAGGGGAGGTGTACACTGAAGCTTTCTTT. Protein: CASSEALGTGEVYTEAFF. The chain couples TRBV2 to TRBJ1-1, with TRBD1 matching 10 bases. The CDR3 is made up of 18 amino acids. J gave up 3 bases and V 0 bases, and 10 bases lay outside the gene matches. CDR1 is SNHLY and CDR2 is FYNNEI in the germline V gene.

This chain uses TRBV27 with TRBJ2-2; D gene uncertain. The V end was cut by 6 bases, the J end by 3 bases, with 11 bases between. CDR3 length: 14 residues. CDR1 is MNHEY, CDR2 SMNVEV, per germline (reference sequence). CDR3 loop: CASSLPGHTGELFF. CDR3 nucleotide sequence: TGTGCCAGCAGCCTGCCGGGTCACACCGGGGAGCTGTTTTTT.

Comment on this clone: Other DNA sequences in this sample translate to the same CDR3. The rearrangement uses TRBV18 and TRBJ2-3; 15 positions match TRBD2. Per germline, CDR1 KGHSH and CDR2 LQKENI. V lost 2 bases, J lost 1 base, and 4 bases stayed unmatched. CDR3 length: 18 amino acids. Here the CDR3 DNA reads TGTGCCAGCTCACCAGGACTAGCGGGAGGGCCTGGCACAGATACGCAGTATTTT. It is translated as CASSPGLAGGPGTDTQYF.

V usage is TRBV4-3 and J usage is TRBJ2-1; 8 bases are a match to TRBD2. V lost 0 bases, J lost 16 bases, and 8 bases stayed unmatched. This CDR3 has 13 amino acids. Germline-derived CDR1 and CDR2 are LGHNA and YSLEER. The CDR3 spells CASSQETGGPGFF. CDR3 sequence (DNA): TGCGCCAGCAGCCAAGAGACGGGAGGGCCAGGTTTCTTC.

V and J are TRBV2 and TRBJ1-2; no clear D. The CDR3 totals 15 residues. Trimming removed 5 bases at V and 5 bases at J, with 18 bases between. Germline V gives CDR1 SNHLY, CDR2 FYNNEI. CDR3 DNA: TGTGCCAGCAGTAAAACGGCCCAAGCGGGATATGGCTACACCTTC. This sequence encodes CASSKTAQAGYGYTF.

The chain is built from TRBV4-2 and TRBJ1-1, with 8 nucleotides matching TRBD1. This CDR3 has 15 residues. Germline V gene lookup returns CDR1 LGHNA and CDR2 YNFKEQ. V lost 6 bases and J lost 3; bases outside the gene matches: 9. In DNA form, the CDR3 reads TGTGCCAGCAGACGCGGACCGACAGGGGACACTGAAGCTTTCTTT. Amino acid sequence: CASRRGPTGDTEAFF.

J is TRBJ2-1 and V is TRBV6-1; 7 positions match TRBD2. The germline CDR1 and CDR2 sequences are MNHNS and SASEGT. The V and J ends lost 3 bases and 5 bases, in that order; junction bases with no gene match: 10. The CDR3 consists of 16 residues. For the CDR3, the DNA is TGTGCCAGCAGTGATTTGGGGAGGGGTGCACACAATGAGCAGTTCTTC. This gives the protein CASSDLGRGAHNEQFF.